One sample yielded the 8 T cell receptor beta chains listed below, sequenced in a study of cytomegalovirus exposure and HLA in healthy donors. 13 Jbeta primers and 60 Vbeta primers were used for the PCR. TCRdb's copy holds only in-frame clones and misses some; the assay was immunoSEQ multiplex PCR. This sample carries 200,000 or so clones, with approximately 0.74% going to the ten biggest clones. The sequenced material came from PBMCs. The receptors stem from a boy younger than 18 in good health and CMV-seronegative.

The chain recombines TRBV27 with TRBJ1-5; 8 nucleotides align to TRBD1. J was trimmed by 0 bases and V by 6 bases; bases with no gene match: 4. CDR3 size: 15 residues. CDR1 MNHEY and CDR2 SMNVEV come from the germline V gene (reference sequence). The CDR3 sequence: CASRGQGASNQPQHF. In DNA form, the CDR3 reads TGTGCCAGCAGGGGTCAGGGGGCTAGCAATCAGCCCCAGCATTTT.

The rearrangement uses TRBV7-3 and TRBJ1-5; D call uncertain. The CDR3 consists of 15 residues. V was pared by 5 bases and J by 0 bases, with 11 bases between. The germline V gene encodes CDR1 SGHTA and CDR2 FQGTGA. DNA for the CDR3: TGTGCCAGCAGCGAAGGCGGGTTTAGCAATCAGCCCCAGCATTTT. As protein: CASSEGGFSNQPQHF.

The rearrangement uses TRBV9 and TRBJ2-1; perhaps TRBD1 as D (5 bases). There are 15 residues in the CDR3. Germline loops: CDR1 SGDLS, CDR2 YYNGEE. V was trimmed by 0 bases and J by 6 bases, leaving 13 bases between them. This chain's CDR3 is CASSVGQRIPNEQFF. In DNA form, the CDR3 reads TGTGCCAGCAGCGTAGGACAGAGAATACCCAATGAGCAGTTCTTC.

The chain recombines TRBV2 with TRBJ2-5; a weak D match, TRBD1 (5 bases). CDR1 SNHLY and CDR2 FYNNEI come from the germline V gene. With 5 bases removed from V and 14 bases from J, the gap between germline ends came to 18 bases. The CDR3 runs 12 residues. CDR3 in amino acids: CASSRRGSGVYF. CDR3 DNA sequence: TGTGCCAGCAGTAGAAGGGGCAGTGGAGTTTACTTC.

This rearrangement joins TRBV6-1 to TRBJ2-7, with 7 positions matching TRBD1. CDR1 is MNHNS and CDR2 is SASEGT in the germline V gene. The CDR3 is made up of 14 amino acids. V shed 4 bases and J 3 bases; nucleotides not matched to a gene: 6. The CDR3 spells CASSAYGDSYEQYF. The CDR3 coding sequence is TGTGCCAGCAGTGCTTACGGGGACAGCTACGAGCAGTACTTC.

A word on this clone: Other DNA sequences of this sample code for an identical CDR3. V and J are TRBV7-3 and TRBJ2-2; no reliable D call. Germline CDR1 and CDR2: SGHTA and FQGTGA. The CDR3 loop spans 14 amino acids. The ends were cut back, 2 bases at V and 0 bases at J, with 4 bases in the middle. In nucleotides, the CDR3 is TGTGCCAGCAGCTTAGGAGCGAACACCGGGGAGCTGTTTTTT. This codes for CASSLGANTGELFF.

This chain links TRBV2 with TRBJ2-2, with a possible D match to TRBD2 (5 bases). Trimming cost V 6 bases and J 6 bases, with 11 bases left between them. There are 13 residues in the CDR3. Germline loops: CDR1 SNHLY, CDR2 FYNNEI. The CDR3 is CASRGLGAGELFF. CDR3 coding DNA: TGTGCCAGCAGGGGCCTGGGAGCCGGGGAGCTGTTTTTT.

The CDR3 DNA reads TGCGCCAGCAGCTCCCCCCGGGGGATCAACACTGAAGCTTTCTTT. Residues: CASSSPRGINTEAFF. The V and J genes are TRBV4-1 and TRBJ1-1; D possibly corresponds to TRBD1 (5 bases). CDR1 and CDR2 from the germline V gene are MGHRA and YSYEKL. Trimming cost V 5 bases and J 2 bases, with 15 bases left between them. The CDR3 totals 15 residues.